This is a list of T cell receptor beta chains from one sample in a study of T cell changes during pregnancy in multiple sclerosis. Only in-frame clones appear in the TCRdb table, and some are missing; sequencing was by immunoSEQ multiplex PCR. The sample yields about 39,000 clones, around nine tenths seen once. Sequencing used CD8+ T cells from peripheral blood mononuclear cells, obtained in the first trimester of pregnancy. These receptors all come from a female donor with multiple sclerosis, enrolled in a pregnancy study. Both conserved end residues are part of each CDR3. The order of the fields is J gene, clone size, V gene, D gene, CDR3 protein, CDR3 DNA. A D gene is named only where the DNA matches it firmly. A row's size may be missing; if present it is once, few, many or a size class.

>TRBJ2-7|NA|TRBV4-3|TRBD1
CASSPGQGASYEQYF
TGCGCCAGCAGCCCGGGACAGGGGGCGTCCTACGAGCAGTACTTC
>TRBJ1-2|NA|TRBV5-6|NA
CASSLGTWHYGYTF
TGTGCCAGCAGCTTGGGGACATGGCACTATGGCTACACCTTC
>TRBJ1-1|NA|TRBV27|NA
CASSLGGFGTEAFF
TGTGCCAGCAGTTTGGGCGGGTTCGGCACTGAAGCTTTCTTT
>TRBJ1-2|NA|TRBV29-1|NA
CSVGGQTYGYTF
TGCAGCGTTGGAGGACAGACCTATGGCTACACCTTC
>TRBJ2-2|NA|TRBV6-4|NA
CASSPSQDTGELFF
TGTGCCAGCAGTCCCTCCCAGGACACCGGGGAGCTGTTTTTT
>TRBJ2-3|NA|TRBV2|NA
CASSAEAHTDTQYF
TGTGCCAGCAGTGCAGAGGCTCACACAGATACGCAGTATTTT
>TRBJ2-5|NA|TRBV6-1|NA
CASSEADTKYQETQYF
TGTGCCAGCAGTGAAGCCGACACCAAGTACCAAGAGACCCAGTACTTC
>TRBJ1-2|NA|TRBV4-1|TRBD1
CASSLPGTGYGYTF
TGCGCCAGCAGCCTCCCCGGGACAGGGTATGGCTACACCTTC
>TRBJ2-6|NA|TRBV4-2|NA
CASSQLSSGANVLTF
TGTGCCAGCAGCCAACTCTCCTCTGGGGCCAACGTCCTGACTTTC
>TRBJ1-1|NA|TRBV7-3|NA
CASSLNGGGTEAFF
TGTGCCAGCAGCTTAAATGGGGGGGGCACTGAAGCTTTCTTT
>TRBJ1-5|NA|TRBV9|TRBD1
CASSAGSGTAEQPQHF
TGTGCCAGCAGCGCCGGATCCGGGACAGCTGAACAGCCCCAGCATTTT
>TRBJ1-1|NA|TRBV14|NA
CASSQGRASTEAFF
TGTGCCAGCAGCCAAGGGCGGGCCTCGACTGAAGCTTTCTTT
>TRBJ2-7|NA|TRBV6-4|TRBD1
CASSYTLTGVPSYEQYF
TGTGCCAGCAGTTACACGTTAACAGGGGTTCCATCCTACGAGCAGTACTTC
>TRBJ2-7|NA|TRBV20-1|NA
CSAREYEQYF
TGCAGTGCTAGGGAGTACGAGCAGTACTTC
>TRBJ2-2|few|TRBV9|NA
CASSVGSPGVLFF
TGTGCCAGCAGCGTAGGTTCCCCAGGGGTCCTGTTTTTT
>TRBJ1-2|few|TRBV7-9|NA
CASSSPWGDGYTF
TGTGCCAGCAGCTCCCCGTGGGGAGATGGCTACACCTTC
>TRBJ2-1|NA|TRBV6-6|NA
CASRPLTLFNEQFF
TGTGCCAGCAGACCTCTGACTCTGTTCAATGAGCAGTTCTTC
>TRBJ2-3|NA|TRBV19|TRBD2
CATAPRGGAKDTQYF
TGTGCCACCGCTCCCCGGGGGGGTGCTAAGGATACGCAGTATTTT
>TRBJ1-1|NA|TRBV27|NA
CASSLSDSTEAFF
TGTGCCAGCAGTTTATCGGACAGCACTGAAGCTTTCTTT
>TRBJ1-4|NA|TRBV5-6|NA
CASSSIGRNEKLFF
TGTGCCAGCAGTTCTATTGGGCGCAATGAAAAACTGTTTTTT
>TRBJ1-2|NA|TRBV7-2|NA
CASSLAGQIYGYTF
TGTGCCAGCAGCTTAGCTGGACAGATTTATGGCTACACCTTC
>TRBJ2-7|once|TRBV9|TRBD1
CASSPGQGSDEQYF
TGTGCCAGCAGCCCGGGACAGGGCTCGGACGAGCAGTACTTC
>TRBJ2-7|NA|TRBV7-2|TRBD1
CASRGGTGPTYEQYF
TGTGCCAGCAGGGGAGGGACAGGGCCCACCTACGAGCAGTACTTC
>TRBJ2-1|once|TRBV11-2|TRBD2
CASSSQRGSSYNEQFF
TGTGCCAGCAGCTCCCAGCGGGGCAGCTCCTACAATGAGCAGTTCTTC